The rows below give T cell receptor beta chains drawn from one sample of a study of blood T cell repertoires in COVID-19. Only in-frame clones appear in the TCRdb table, and some are missing; sequencing was by immunoSEQ multiplex PCR. The sample lists roughly 100,000 clones, 75% to 90% occurring once. The sequenced sample was peripheral blood. These receptors all come from a woman in her 70s with active or convalescent COVID-19. Both conserved end residues are part of each CDR3. The D gene is left open where the match is weak. Clone size is given for some rows only: seen once, a few or many times, or a class if the clone is expanded.

clone_size: once
d_call: NA
j_call: TRBJ1-2
v_call: TRBV28
cdr3_aa: CASSLGEGRAGYTF
cdr3_nt: TGTGCCAGCAGTTTAGGGGAGGGCAGAGCGGGCTACACCTTC

clone_size: NA
d_call: TRBD1
j_call: TRBJ2-1
v_call: TRBV3-1/TRBV3-2
cdr3_aa: CASSPRDRGAYNEQFF
cdr3_nt: TGTGCCAGCAGCCCACGGGACAGGGGAGCCTACAATGAGCAGTTCTTC

clone_size: once
d_call: NA
j_call: TRBJ2-2
v_call: TRBV11-2
cdr3_aa: CASSNRGGPNTGELFF
cdr3_nt: TGTGCCAGCAGCAACCGGGGAGGCCCGAACACCGGGGAGCTGTTTTTT

clone_size: NA
d_call: NA
j_call: TRBJ1-4
v_call: TRBV30
cdr3_aa: CAWNRGQGGEKLFF
cdr3_nt: TGTGCCTGGAACCGGGGTCAAGGCGGTGAAAAACTGTTTTTT

clone_size: NA
d_call: TRBD2
j_call: TRBJ2-7
v_call: TRBV7-9
cdr3_aa: CASSLQGGIYEQYF
cdr3_nt: TGTGCCAGCAGCCTCCAGGGAGGGATCTACGAGCAGTACTTC

clone_size: NA
d_call: NA
j_call: TRBJ1-5
v_call: TRBV5-6
cdr3_aa: CASSLGSERMNQPQHF
cdr3_nt: TGTGCCAGCAGCTTGGGGAGCGAAAGAATGAATCAGCCCCAGCATTTT

clone_size: NA
d_call: NA
j_call: TRBJ2-1
v_call: TRBV29-1
cdr3_aa: CSAGDSYNEQFF
cdr3_nt: TGCAGCGCCGGGGACTCCTACAATGAGCAGTTCTTC

clone_size: few
d_call: TRBD2
j_call: TRBJ2-1
v_call: TRBV10-2
cdr3_aa: CASSESTTSGRLYNEQFF
cdr3_nt: TGCGCCAGCAGTGAGTCGACTACTAGCGGGAGGCTTTACAATGAGCAGTTCTTC

clone_size: NA
d_call: TRBD2
j_call: TRBJ2-1
v_call: TRBV6-4
cdr3_aa: CASSERGADEQFF
cdr3_nt: TGTGCCAGCAGTGAGCGGGGGGCCGATGAGCAGTTCTTC

clone_size: NA
d_call: NA
j_call: TRBJ2-3
v_call: TRBV4-1
cdr3_aa: CASSQAVSNEGTQYF
cdr3_nt: TGCGCCAGCAGCCAAGCCGTTAGCAATGAAGGTACGCAGTATTTT

clone_size: NA
d_call: TRBD1
j_call: TRBJ2-1
v_call: TRBV6-5
cdr3_aa: CASTRDSPTYNEQFF
cdr3_nt: TGTGCCAGCACCCGGGACAGCCCAACCTACAATGAGCAGTTCTTC

clone_size: once
d_call: NA
j_call: TRBJ2-2
v_call: TRBV18
cdr3_aa: CASSPQTGNTGELFF
cdr3_nt: TGTGCCAGCTCACCTCAGACAGGGAACACCGGGGAGCTGTTTTTT

clone_size: NA
d_call: TRBD1
j_call: TRBJ2-3
v_call: TRBV6-5
cdr3_aa: CASRGTGTSTDTQYF
cdr3_nt: TGTGCCAGCAGGGGGACAGGGACTAGCACAGATACGCAGTATTTT

clone_size: NA
d_call: NA
j_call: TRBJ1-2
v_call: TRBV18
cdr3_aa: CASSPPQGGNYGYTF
cdr3_nt: TGTGCCAGCTCACCACCACAGGGCGGTAACTATGGCTACACCTTC

clone_size: NA
d_call: NA
j_call: TRBJ1-2
v_call: TRBV7-2
cdr3_aa: CASSPRTANYGYTF
cdr3_nt: TGTGCCAGCAGCCCCCGGACAGCTAACTATGGCTACACCTTC

clone_size: NA
d_call: NA
j_call: TRBJ2-7
v_call: TRBV24-1
cdr3_aa: CATSAADRPFDEQYF
cdr3_nt: TGTGCCACCAGTGCGGCTGACAGGCCCTTTGACGAGCAGTACTTC

clone_size: NA
d_call: TRBD1
j_call: TRBJ1-3
v_call: TRBV28
cdr3_aa: CASSFQRQGFGNTIYF
cdr3_nt: TGTGCCAGCAGTTTTCAGAGACAGGGCTTTGGAAACACCATATATTTT

clone_size: NA
d_call: TRBD1
j_call: TRBJ1-5
v_call: TRBV19
cdr3_aa: CASSMDRDRVLFNQPQHF
cdr3_nt: TGTGCCAGTAGTATGGACCGGGACAGGGTATTATTCAATCAGCCCCAGCATTTT

clone_size: NA
d_call: TRBD1
j_call: TRBJ2-4
v_call: TRBV11-3
cdr3_aa: CASSLGQGAENIQYF
cdr3_nt: TGTGCCAGCAGCCTAGGACAGGGGGCCGAAAACATTCAGTACTTC

clone_size: NA
d_call: TRBD1
j_call: TRBJ2-5
v_call: TRBV7-2
cdr3_aa: CASSLGQERETQYF
cdr3_nt: TGTGCCAGCAGCTTGGGACAGGAAAGAGAGACCCAGTACTTC

clone_size: NA
d_call: NA
j_call: TRBJ1-5
v_call: TRBV2
cdr3_aa: CASSATGFSNQPQHF
cdr3_nt: TGTGCCAGCAGTGCCACGGGATTTAGCAATCAGCCCCAGCATTTT

clone_size: NA
d_call: TRBD2
j_call: TRBJ2-1
v_call: TRBV11-3
cdr3_aa: CASSSRLAGEVEFF
cdr3_nt: TGTGCCAGCAGCTCAAGACTAGCGGGAGAGGTTGAGTTCTTC

clone_size: NA
d_call: NA
j_call: TRBJ1-6
v_call: TRBV5-6
cdr3_aa: CASSLPDSNSPLHF
cdr3_nt: TGTGCCAGCAGCTTGCCGGACAGCAATTCACCCCTCCACTTT

clone_size: once
d_call: NA
j_call: TRBJ1-1
v_call: TRBV5-1
cdr3_aa: CASSLGQDSTEAFF
cdr3_nt: TGCGCCAGCAGCTTGGGTCAGGATAGCACTGAAGCTTTCTTT

clone_size: few
d_call: NA
j_call: TRBJ1-2
v_call: TRBV5-4
cdr3_aa: CAAAAGPYGYTF
cdr3_nt: TGTGCTGCAGCAGCGGGCCCCTATGGCTACACCTTC

clone_size: NA
d_call: NA
j_call: TRBJ2-6
v_call: TRBV7-9
cdr3_aa: CASEGQSGANVLTF
cdr3_nt: TGTGCCAGCGAAGGACAGTCTGGGGCCAACGTCCTGACTTTC

clone_size: NA
d_call: TRBD1
j_call: TRBJ2-7
v_call: TRBV4-3
cdr3_aa: CASSQIRDRTDEQYF
cdr3_nt: TGCGCCAGCAGCCAGATACGGGACAGGACGGACGAGCAGTACTTC

clone_size: once
d_call: TRBD2
j_call: TRBJ2-7
v_call: TRBV5-4
cdr3_aa: CASSLRERGEQYF
cdr3_nt: TGTGCCAGCAGCTTGAGGGAGCGGGGCGAGCAGTACTTC

clone_size: NA
d_call: NA
j_call: TRBJ2-1
v_call: TRBV28
cdr3_aa: CASSFADGAHNEQFF
cdr3_nt: TGTGCCAGCAGTTTCGCTGATGGGGCCCACAATGAGCAGTTCTTC

clone_size: NA
d_call: NA
j_call: TRBJ1-6
v_call: TRBV18
cdr3_aa: CASSPDNSPLHF
cdr3_nt: TGTGCCAGCTCACCCGATAATTCACCCCTCCACTTT

clone_size: NA
d_call: NA
j_call: TRBJ2-3
v_call: TRBV23-1
cdr3_aa: CARQKTGTDTQYF
cdr3_nt: TGCGCCAGACAAAAAACAGGGACAGATACGCAGTATTTT

clone_size: NA
d_call: NA
j_call: TRBJ1-4
v_call: TRBV2
cdr3_aa: CASSASFGGEKLFF
cdr3_nt: TGTGCCAGCAGTGCCAGCTTTGGCGGTGAAAAACTGTTTTTT

clone_size: NA
d_call: NA
j_call: TRBJ1-5
v_call: TRBV30
cdr3_aa: CAWSVRGRNQPQHF
cdr3_nt: TGTGCCTGGAGTGTACGAGGGAGGAATCAGCCCCAGCATTTT

clone_size: NA
d_call: NA
j_call: TRBJ2-5
v_call: TRBV20-1
cdr3_aa: CSARAGETQYF
cdr3_nt: TGCAGTGCTAGAGCCGGGGAGACCCAGTACTTC

clone_size: NA
d_call: TRBD1
j_call: TRBJ1-3
v_call: TRBV4-2
cdr3_aa: CASRRDRTSSGNTIYF
cdr3_nt: TGTGCCAGCAGAAGGGACAGGACCTCCTCTGGAAACACCATATATTTT

clone_size: NA
d_call: NA
j_call: TRBJ1-1
v_call: TRBV2
cdr3_aa: CASSVSGGGASRTEAFF
cdr3_nt: TGTGCCAGCAGTGTGAGTGGCGGAGGGGCGTCGAGAACTGAAGCTTTCTTT

clone_size: NA
d_call: TRBD1
j_call: TRBJ2-1
v_call: TRBV5-1
cdr3_aa: CASSWDSSYNEQFF
cdr3_nt: TGCGCCAGCAGCTGGGACAGTTCCTACAATGAGCAGTTCTTC

clone_size: NA
d_call: TRBD2
j_call: TRBJ2-5
v_call: TRBV28
cdr3_aa: CASSSATSVKTQYF
cdr3_nt: TGTGCCAGCAGTTCAGCGACTAGCGTGAAGACCCAGTACTTC

clone_size: NA
d_call: TRBD1
j_call: TRBJ2-7
v_call: TRBV30
cdr3_aa: CAWTRDRGYEQYF
cdr3_nt: TGTGCCTGGACCCGGGACAGGGGCTACGAGCAGTACTTC

clone_size: NA
d_call: TRBD1
j_call: TRBJ1-1
v_call: TRBV11-3
cdr3_aa: CASRPMTGGASWVFF
cdr3_nt: TGTGCCAGCAGACCGATGACAGGGGGCGCGTCTTGGGTTTTTTTT

clone_size: once
d_call: TRBD2
j_call: TRBJ2-2
v_call: TRBV9
cdr3_aa: CASSDPLAGANTGELFF
cdr3_nt: TGTGCCAGCAGCGATCCTCTAGCGGGGGCGAACACCGGGGAGCTGTTTTTT

clone_size: NA
d_call: TRBD1
j_call: TRBJ2-7
v_call: TRBV13
cdr3_aa: CASTQGVMRDEQYF
cdr3_nt: TGTGCCAGCACTCAGGGGGTGATGAGGGACGAGCAGTACTTC

clone_size: NA
d_call: NA
j_call: TRBJ2-4
v_call: TRBV2
cdr3_aa: CASSEETWAKNIQYF
cdr3_nt: TGTGCCAGCAGTGAAGAGACATGGGCCAAAAACATTCAGTACTTC

clone_size: NA
d_call: NA
j_call: TRBJ1-5
v_call: TRBV23-1
cdr3_aa: CASSHPRQEHSNQPQHF
cdr3_nt: TGCGCCAGCAGTCATCCGAGACAAGAACATAGCAATCAGCCCCAGCATTTT

clone_size: NA
d_call: NA
j_call: TRBJ2-3
v_call: TRBV6-1
cdr3_aa: CASSEMSQVTDTQYF
cdr3_nt: TGTGCCAGCAGTGAAATGTCCCAGGTCACAGATACGCAGTATTTT

clone_size: NA
d_call: TRBD2
j_call: TRBJ2-1
v_call: TRBV2
cdr3_aa: CASQGTGTSGIPSSYNEQFF
cdr3_nt: TGTGCCAGCCAGGGGACCGGGACTAGCGGGATACCCAGCTCCTACAATGAGCAGTTCTTC

clone_size: NA
d_call: TRBD1
j_call: TRBJ2-1
v_call: TRBV28
cdr3_aa: CASSSGQSYNEQFF
cdr3_nt: TGTGCCAGCAGCTCGGGACAGTCCTACAATGAGCAGTTCTTC

clone_size: once
d_call: TRBD1
j_call: TRBJ1-5
v_call: TRBV28
cdr3_aa: CASSFGQEHQPQHF
cdr3_nt: TGTGCCAGCAGTTTTGGACAGGAGCATCAGCCCCAGCATTTT

clone_size: NA
d_call: TRBD1
j_call: TRBJ2-1
v_call: TRBV5-1
cdr3_aa: CASSLSGQGGLGNEQFF
cdr3_nt: TGCGCCAGCAGCTTGTCGGGACAGGGGGGTCTGGGCAATGAGCAGTTCTTC

clone_size: NA
d_call: NA
j_call: TRBJ1-5
v_call: TRBV27
cdr3_aa: CASSFVNQPQHF
cdr3_nt: TGTGCCAGCAGTTTCGTCAATCAGCCCCAGCATTTT

clone_size: NA
d_call: TRBD1
j_call: TRBJ2-2
v_call: TRBV5-1
cdr3_aa: CASSIPDRGGTGELFF
cdr3_nt: TGCGCCAGCAGCATTCCGGACAGGGGTGGCACCGGGGAGCTGTTTTTT

clone_size: NA
d_call: TRBD2
j_call: TRBJ2-3
v_call: TRBV3-1/TRBV3-2
cdr3_aa: CASSRRGAGGLSSTDTQYF
cdr3_nt: TGTGCCAGCAGCCGCCGCGGGGCGGGGGGACTGTCTAGCACAGATACGCAGTATTTT

clone_size: once
d_call: TRBD1
j_call: TRBJ1-1
v_call: TRBV28
cdr3_aa: CASSSIPGQVLF
cdr3_nt: TGTGCCAGCAGCTCCATACCGGGACAGGTCCTTTTT

clone_size: NA
d_call: NA
j_call: TRBJ1-1
v_call: TRBV5-1
cdr3_aa: CASSLGREGFTEAFF
cdr3_nt: TGCGCCAGCAGCTTGGGTAGGGAGGGATTCACTGAAGCTTTCTTT

clone_size: once
d_call: NA
j_call: TRBJ1-6
v_call: TRBV12-2
cdr3_aa: CASRNPRTAVVSPLHF
cdr3_nt: TGTGCAAGTCGCAACCCTCGGACAGCCGTGGTTTCACCCCTCCACTTT